The 9 T cell receptor beta chains presented below share a single source sample, sequenced in a study of cytomegalovirus exposure and HLA in healthy donors. The PCR used 60 Vbeta and 13 Jbeta primers. Only in-frame clones appear in the TCRdb table, and some are missing; sequencing was by immunoSEQ multiplex PCR. The sample includes some 88,000 clones, approximately 71% of them seen just once. Input material: PBMCs. The source of these receptors is a young woman in good health and CMV-seropositive.

The chain links TRBV10-1 to TRBJ2-1; 9 bases are a match to TRBD1. CDR1 WNHNN and CDR2 SYGVQD come from the germline V gene (reference sequence). With 1 base clipped from V and 4 bases from J, the junction kept 2 bases outside the gene matches. This CDR3 comprises 15 residues. Here the CDR3 reads CASSEYGTGYNEQFF. In DNA, the CDR3 is TGCGCCAGCAGTGAGTATGGGACAGGGTACAATGAGCAGTTCTTC.

CDR3 protein: CASSPTGIPYEQYF. For the CDR3, the DNA is TGTGCCAGCAGCCCGACAGGGATCCCCTACGAGCAGTACTTC. V gene TRBV6-1 combines with J gene TRBJ2-7; 7 bases match TRBD1. The CDR3 loop spans 14 amino acids. In germline, CDR1 is MNHNS, CDR2 SASEGT. The V and J ends lost 6 bases and 2 bases, in that order; junction bases with no gene match: 7.

This clone has a single count. The rearrangement links TRBV11-3 to TRBJ1-1, with 7 bases aligning to TRBD1. The CDR3 has 15 residues. V lost 5 bases and J lost 0; bases outside the gene matches: 6. Per germline, CDR1 SGHNT and CDR2 YENEEA. CDR3 residues: CASSPKGALNTEAFF. The DNA for the CDR3 is TGTGCCAGCAGCCCTAAGGGGGCTCTGAACACTGAAGCTTTCTTT.

The gene calls are TRBV5-4 and TRBJ2-5; 8 bases map to TRBD2. This CDR3 has 15 amino acids. The ends lost 0 bases at V and 4 bases at J; junction bases unmatched: 5. The germline gives CDR1 SGHNT, CDR2 YYREEE (reference sequence). CDR3 sequence reads: CASSLGRGARETQYF. The CDR3 nucleotides read TGTGCCAGCAGCTTGGGGCGGGGGGCCCGAGAGACCCAGTACTTC.

This chain uses TRBV5-6 with TRBJ1-3; TRBD1 aligns across 8 bases. Germline CDR1 reads SGHDT; CDR2 reads YYEEEE. V lost 4 bases to trimming and J lost 0 bases; unmatched junction nucleotides: 3. CDR3 size: 15 residues. The CDR3 DNA reads as TGTGCCAGCAGCGCAACAGGGGGCTCTGGAAACACCATATATTTT. It yields the protein CASSATGGSGNTIYF.

This clone was seen only a few times. The chain employs TRBV30 and TRBJ1-5, with TRBD1 matching over 9 bases. J lost 4 bases, V lost 5 bases, and 3 bases had no gene match. In germline, CDR1 is GTSNPN, CDR2 SVGIG (reference sequence). CDR3 length equals 13 residues. CDR3 residues: CAWQGQGNQPQHF. The CDR3 DNA reads as TGTGCCTGGCAGGGACAGGGAAATCAGCCCCAGCATTTT.

The V and J genes are TRBV4-1 and TRBJ2-7, with D possibly matching TRBD1 (6 bases). Germline CDR1 and CDR2: MGHRA and YSYEKL. This CDR3 has 16 amino acids. With 4 bases removed from V and 3 bases from J, the gap between germline ends came to 19 bases. CDR3 sequence (DNA): TGCGCCAGCAGCCTCCCCCCGGAGAGGGGGAACTACGAGCAGTACTTC. It translates to CASSLPPERGNYEQYF.

The rearrangement links TRBV19 to TRBJ1-1; D is unclear. This CDR3 is 15 amino acids long. The V end was cut by 0 bases, the J end by 2 bases, with 10 bases between. The germline CDR1 and CDR2 sequences are LNHDA and SQIVND (reference sequence). The CDR3 nucleotides are TGTGCCAGTAGTATAGAAGACGGGTTTAACACTGAAGCTTTCTTT. Amino acids: CASSIEDGFNTEAFF.

The genes are TRBV5-1 and TRBJ2-7, with D unclear. Trimming pared 0 bases from V and 6 bases from J, leaving 13 bases between. The V gene's germline CDR1 is SGHRS and CDR2 YFSETQ. CDR3 length equals 14 residues. CDR3 DNA sequence: TGCGCCAGCAGCTTGGAACGGATCCCGGGCGAGCAGTACTTC. Translation gives CASSLERIPGEQYF.